This entry features one T cell receptor beta chain sequence. This entry is derived from a study of blood T cell repertoires in COVID-19. Study in general: The study drew acute and convalescent COVID-19 samples from the United States, Italy and Spain. PBMCs, B-cell-depleted T cells, or T cells provided the cDNA or gDNA that made up the material.

Germline CDR1 reads LGHDT; CDR2 reads YNNKEL (reference sequence). This CDR3 is built from 14 residues. V shed 5 bases, J shed 2 bases, and the junction held 4 bases outside the gene matches. Under the authors' procedure: Estimates of nucleated cell counts were drawn from the amplification of reference gene primers. The method was immunoSEQ multiplex PCR; TCRdb's version includes in-frame clones alone and lacks a portion of them. The V and J calls and clone size come from that table; D and trimming were worked out from the DNA. In the table there are about 330,000 clones, approximately 88% of which are singletons.

Sequenced: peripheral blood. The source of this sequence is a woman aged 45 to 65 with active or convalescent COVID-19. This rearrangement joins TRBV3-1 (or the pseudogene TRBV3-2) to TRBJ2-7, with TRBD1 identical over 9 bases. The CDR3 spells CASSAGTGPYEQYF. For the CDR3, the DNA is TGTGCCAGCAGCGCCGGGACAGGGCCCTACGAGCAGTACTTC.